This T cell receptor beta chain was identified in a study of type 1 regulatory T cells. About the study: This in vitro CD4 product, T-allo10, is enriched for Tr1 cells and alloantigen-specific.

The CDR3 consists of 15 residues. Germline CDR1 SGHTA, CDR2 FQGNSA. Using its own MiXCR run on the reads, TCRdb lists one record per CDR3 protein. The sample has 70,000 or so distinct CDR3 sequences, less than 25% seen once. About this clonotype itself: The antigen is not known. A much bigger clone sits one base away, suggesting this may be a read error.

The study's findings and limits: Compared with non-type 1 regulatory T cells, type 1 regulatory T cells showed a more restricted TCR repertoire.

Sample: cultured type 1 regulatory T (Tr1) cells, either the whole culture or a sorted fraction (not recorded which). The chain combines TRBV7-2 with TRBJ2-2; D gene uncertain. This clonotype originated in a human donor in good health. The CDR3 region is CASSLANLNTRELFF. The DNA of the CDR3 is TGTGCCAGCAGCTTAGCGAATTTGAACACCAGGGAGCTGTTTTTT.